The T cell receptor (beta chain) described here comes from a study of blood T cell repertoires in COVID-19. This clone was observed once. Sequencing was performed with immunoSEQ multiplex PCR; in TCRdb, only in-frame clones are kept and a portion is missing. Of about 140,000 clones listed, around 82% are singletons. The CDR3 sequence is 18 residues long. Germline CDR1 SGHRS, CDR2 YFSETQ. V was trimmed by 0 bases and J by 0 bases, leaving 13 bases between them. The source is a human donor in a cohort sampled during active COVID-19. This chain links TRBV5-1 with TRBJ2-6; TRBD1 is a possible D gene (5 bases). The specimen was peripheral blood. DNA for the CDR3: TGCGCCAGCAGCTTGGGACAGCATCTCCTCTCTGGGGCCAACGTCCTGACTTTC. This gives the protein CASSLGQHLLSGANVLTF.